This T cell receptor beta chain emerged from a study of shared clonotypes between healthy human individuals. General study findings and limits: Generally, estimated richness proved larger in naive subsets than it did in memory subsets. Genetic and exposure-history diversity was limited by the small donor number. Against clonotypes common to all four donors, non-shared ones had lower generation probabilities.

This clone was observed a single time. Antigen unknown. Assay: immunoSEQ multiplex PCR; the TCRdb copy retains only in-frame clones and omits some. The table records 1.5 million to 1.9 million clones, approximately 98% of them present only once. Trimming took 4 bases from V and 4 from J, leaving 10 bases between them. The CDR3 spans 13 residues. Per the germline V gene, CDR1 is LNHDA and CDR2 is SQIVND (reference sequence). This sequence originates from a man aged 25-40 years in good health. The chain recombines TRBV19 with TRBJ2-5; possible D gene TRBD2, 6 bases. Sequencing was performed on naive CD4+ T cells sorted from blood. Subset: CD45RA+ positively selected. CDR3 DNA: TGTGCCAGTAGTACGGGAGTCCGAGAGACCCAGTACTTC. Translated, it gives CASSTGVRETQYF.